The TCR beta chain described here comes from a study of blood T cell repertoires in COVID-19. V was shortened by 1 base and J by 2 bases, with 12 bases between the two germline ends. The CDR3 length is 16 residues. Germline V gives CDR1 SGHTA, CDR2 FQGNSA. How the authors handled the data: Amplifying reference gene primers gave estimates of nucleated cell counts. Generated by immunoSEQ multiplex PCR, the TCRdb table keeps only in-frame clones and is missing some. The DNA gave D and trimming, while V, J and clone size come from that table. This table holds approximately 130,000 clones, about three quarters found once.

V gene TRBV7-2 combines with J gene TRBJ1-5, with D perhaps matching TRBD1 (5 bases). The specimen sequenced was peripheral blood. The clonotype was recovered from a woman in her 70s with acute or convalescent COVID-19. CDR3 bases: TGTGCCAGCAGCTTAGTCGGGGGGATGGGCAATCAGCCCCAGCATTTT. This codes for CASSLVGGMGNQPQHF. Full variable domain (remainder filled in from reference TRBV7-2 and TRBJ1-5): GAGVSQSPSNKVTEKGKDVELRCDPISGHTALYWYRQSLGQGLEFLIYFQGNSAPDKSGLPSDRFSAERTGGSVSTLTIQRTQQEDSAVYLCASSLVGGMGNQPQHFGDGTRLSIL.